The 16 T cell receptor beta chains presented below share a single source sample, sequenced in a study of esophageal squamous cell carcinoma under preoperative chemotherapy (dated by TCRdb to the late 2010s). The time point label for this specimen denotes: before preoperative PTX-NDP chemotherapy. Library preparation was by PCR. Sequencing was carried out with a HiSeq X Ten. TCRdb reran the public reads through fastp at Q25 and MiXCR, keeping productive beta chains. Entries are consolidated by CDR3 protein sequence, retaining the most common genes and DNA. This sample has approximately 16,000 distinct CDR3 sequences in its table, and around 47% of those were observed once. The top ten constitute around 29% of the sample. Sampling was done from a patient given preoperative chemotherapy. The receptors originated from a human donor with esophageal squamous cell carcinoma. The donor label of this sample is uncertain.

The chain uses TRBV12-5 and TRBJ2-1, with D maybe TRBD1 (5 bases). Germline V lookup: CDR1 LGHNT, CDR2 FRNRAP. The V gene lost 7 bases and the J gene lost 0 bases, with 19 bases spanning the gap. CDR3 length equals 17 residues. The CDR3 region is CASAFSVGRSSYNEQFF. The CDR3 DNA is TGTGCTAGTGCCTTCTCGGTGGGGCGGAGCTCCTACAATGAGCAGTTCTTC. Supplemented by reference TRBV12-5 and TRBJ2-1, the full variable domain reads DARVTQTPRHKVTEMGQEVTMRCQPILGHNTVFWYRQTMMQGLELLAYFRNRAPLDDSGMPKDRFSAEMPDATLATLKIQPSEPRDSAVYFCASAFSVGRSSYNEQFFGPGTRLTVL.

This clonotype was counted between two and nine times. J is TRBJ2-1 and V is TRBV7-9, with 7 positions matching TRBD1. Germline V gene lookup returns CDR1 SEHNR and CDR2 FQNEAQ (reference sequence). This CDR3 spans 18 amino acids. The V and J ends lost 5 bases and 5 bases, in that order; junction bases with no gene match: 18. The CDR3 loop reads CASSKIFNLDRPDNEQFF. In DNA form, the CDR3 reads TGTGCCAGCAGCAAAATCTTTAACCTGGACAGGCCCGACAATGAGCAGTTCTTC.

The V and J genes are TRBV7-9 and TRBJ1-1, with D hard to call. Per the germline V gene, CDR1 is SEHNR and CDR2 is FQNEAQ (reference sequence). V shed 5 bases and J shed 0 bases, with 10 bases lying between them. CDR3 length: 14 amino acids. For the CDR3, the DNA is TGTGCCAGCAGCCTCGACCCTATGAACACTGAAGCTTTCTTT. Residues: CASSLDPMNTEAFF.

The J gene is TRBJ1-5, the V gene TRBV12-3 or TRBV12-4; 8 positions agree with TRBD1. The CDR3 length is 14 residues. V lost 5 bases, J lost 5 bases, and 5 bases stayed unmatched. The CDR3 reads CASSPTGAHQPQHF. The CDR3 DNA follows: TGTGCCAGCAGTCCGACAGGGGCCCATCAGCCCCAGCATTTT.

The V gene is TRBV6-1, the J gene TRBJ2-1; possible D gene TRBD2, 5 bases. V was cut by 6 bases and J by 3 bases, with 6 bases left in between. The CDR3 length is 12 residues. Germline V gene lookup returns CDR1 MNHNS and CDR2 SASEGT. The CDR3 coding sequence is TGTGCCAGCAGGACTATCTACAATGAGCAGTTCTTC. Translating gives CASRTIYNEQFF.

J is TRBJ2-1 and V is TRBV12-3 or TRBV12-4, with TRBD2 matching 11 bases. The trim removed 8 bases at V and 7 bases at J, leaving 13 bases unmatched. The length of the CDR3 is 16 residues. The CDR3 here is CASGPNTSGRGNEQFF. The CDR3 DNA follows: TGTGCCAGCGGACCGAACACTAGCGGGAGAGGGAATGAGCAGTTCTTC.

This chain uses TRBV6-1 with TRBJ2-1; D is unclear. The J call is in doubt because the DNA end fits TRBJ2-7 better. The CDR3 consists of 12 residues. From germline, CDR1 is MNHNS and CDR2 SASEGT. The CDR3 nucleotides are TGTGCCAGCAGTCCAACCCTACGGGAGCAGTACTTC. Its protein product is CASSPTLREQYF.

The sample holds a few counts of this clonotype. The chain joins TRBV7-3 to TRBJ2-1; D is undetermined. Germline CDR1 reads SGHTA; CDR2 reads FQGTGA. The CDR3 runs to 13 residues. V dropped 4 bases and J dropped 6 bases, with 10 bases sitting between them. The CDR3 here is CASSSGTLNEQFF. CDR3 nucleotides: TGTGCCAGCAGCTCAGGCACCCTCAATGAGCAGTTCTTC.

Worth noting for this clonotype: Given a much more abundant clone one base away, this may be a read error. CDR3 nucleotide sequence: TGTGCCAGCAGTGAATTCGGGACCCACGAGCAGTACTTC. It specifies CASSEFGTHEQYF. The V gene is TRBV6-1, the J gene TRBJ2-1; D possibly matches TRBD1 or TRBD2 (5 bases each). The J call may be mistaken, given a closer DNA end match to TRBJ2-7. The CDR3 is made up of 13 amino acids. Germline V gives CDR1 MNHNS, CDR2 SASEGT.

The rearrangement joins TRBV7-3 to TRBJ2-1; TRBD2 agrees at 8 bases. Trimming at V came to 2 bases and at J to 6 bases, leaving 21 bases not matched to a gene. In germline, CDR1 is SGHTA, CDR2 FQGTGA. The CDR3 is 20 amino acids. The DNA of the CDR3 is TGTGCCAGCAGCTTAGCCCGGGGGGGCGGGAGAGGTGGGGGTATCAATGAGCAGTTCTTC. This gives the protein CASSLARGGGRGGGINEQFF.

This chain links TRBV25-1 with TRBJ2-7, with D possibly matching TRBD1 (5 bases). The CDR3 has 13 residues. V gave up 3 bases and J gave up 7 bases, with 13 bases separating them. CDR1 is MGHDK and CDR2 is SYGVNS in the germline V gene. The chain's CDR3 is CASSDSTGREQYF. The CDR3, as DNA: TGTGCCAGCAGTGACTCCACAGGTCGGGAGCAGTACTTC.

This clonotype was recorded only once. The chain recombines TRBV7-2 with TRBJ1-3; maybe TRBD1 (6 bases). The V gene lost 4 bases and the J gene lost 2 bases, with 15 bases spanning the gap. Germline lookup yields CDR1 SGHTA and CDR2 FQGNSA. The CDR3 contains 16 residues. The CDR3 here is CASSYYTGNPGNTIYF. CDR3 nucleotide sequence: TGTGCCAGCAGCTACTATACAGGGAATCCTGGAAACACCATATATTTT.

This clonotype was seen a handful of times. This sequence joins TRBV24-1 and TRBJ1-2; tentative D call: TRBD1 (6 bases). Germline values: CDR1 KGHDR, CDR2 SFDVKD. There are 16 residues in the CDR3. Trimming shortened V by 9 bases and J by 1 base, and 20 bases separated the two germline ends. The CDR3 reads CATPTGQSPLNYGYTF. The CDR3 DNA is TGTGCCACCCCCACTGGACAGTCCCCCCTTAACTATGGCTACACCTTC.

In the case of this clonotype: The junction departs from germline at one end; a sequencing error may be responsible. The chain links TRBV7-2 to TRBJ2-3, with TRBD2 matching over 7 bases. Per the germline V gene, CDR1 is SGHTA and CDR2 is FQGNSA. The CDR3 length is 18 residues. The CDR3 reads CASSFPGSGSRVLETQYF. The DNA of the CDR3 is TGTGCCAGCAGCTTTCCGGGTAGCGGGTCTAGGGTCCTAGAGACGCAGTATTTC. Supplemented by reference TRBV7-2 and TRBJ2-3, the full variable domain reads GAGVSQSPSNKVTEKGKDVELRCDPISGHTALYWYRQSLGQGLEFLIYFQGNSAPDKSGLPSDRFSAERTGGSVSTLTIQRTQQEDSAVYLCASSFPGSGSRVLETQYFGPGTRLTVL.

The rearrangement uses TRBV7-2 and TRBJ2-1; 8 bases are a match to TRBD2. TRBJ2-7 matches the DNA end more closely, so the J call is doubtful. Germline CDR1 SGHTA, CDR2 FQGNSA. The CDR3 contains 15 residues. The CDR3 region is CASSSGGGPYNEQYF. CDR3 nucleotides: TGTGCCAGCAGCTCGGGAGGGGGGCCCTACAATGAGCAGTACTTC.

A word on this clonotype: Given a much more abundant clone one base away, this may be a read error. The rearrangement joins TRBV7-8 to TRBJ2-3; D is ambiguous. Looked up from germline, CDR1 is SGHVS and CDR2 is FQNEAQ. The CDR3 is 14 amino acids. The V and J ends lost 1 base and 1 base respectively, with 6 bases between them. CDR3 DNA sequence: TGTGCCAGCAGCTTAGGGTTCGGCACAGATACGCAGTATTTT. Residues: CASSLGFGTDTQYF.